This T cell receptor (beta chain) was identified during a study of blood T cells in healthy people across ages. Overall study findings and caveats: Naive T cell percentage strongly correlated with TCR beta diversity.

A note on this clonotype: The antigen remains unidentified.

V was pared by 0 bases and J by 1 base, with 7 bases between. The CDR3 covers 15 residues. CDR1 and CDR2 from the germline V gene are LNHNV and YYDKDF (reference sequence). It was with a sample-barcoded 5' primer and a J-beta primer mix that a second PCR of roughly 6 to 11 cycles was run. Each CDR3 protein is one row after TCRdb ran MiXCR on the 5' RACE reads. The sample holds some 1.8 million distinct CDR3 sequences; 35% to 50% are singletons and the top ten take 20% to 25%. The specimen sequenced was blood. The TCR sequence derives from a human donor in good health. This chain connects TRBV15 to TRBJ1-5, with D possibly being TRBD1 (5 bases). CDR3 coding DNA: TGTGCCACCAGCAGAGATAAGGGGAGCAATCAGCCCCAGCATTTT. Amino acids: CATSRDKGSNQPQHF. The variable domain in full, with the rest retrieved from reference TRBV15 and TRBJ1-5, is DAMVIQNPRYQVTQFGKPVTLSCSQTLNHNVMYWYQQKSSQAPKLLFHYYDKDFNNEADTPDNFQSRRPNTSFCFLDIRSPGLGDTAMYLCATSRDKGSNQPQHFGDGTRLSIL.